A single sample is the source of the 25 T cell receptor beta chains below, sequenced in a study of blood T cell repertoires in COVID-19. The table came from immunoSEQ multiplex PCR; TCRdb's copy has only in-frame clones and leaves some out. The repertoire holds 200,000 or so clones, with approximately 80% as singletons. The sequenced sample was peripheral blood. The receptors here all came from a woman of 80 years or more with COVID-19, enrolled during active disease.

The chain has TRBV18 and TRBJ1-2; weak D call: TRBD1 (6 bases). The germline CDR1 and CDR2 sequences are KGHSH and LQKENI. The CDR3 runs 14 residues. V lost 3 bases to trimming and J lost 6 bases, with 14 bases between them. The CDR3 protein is CASSPSRGIDGYTF. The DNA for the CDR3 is TGTGCCAGCTCACCCTCCAGGGGAATCGATGGCTACACCTTC.

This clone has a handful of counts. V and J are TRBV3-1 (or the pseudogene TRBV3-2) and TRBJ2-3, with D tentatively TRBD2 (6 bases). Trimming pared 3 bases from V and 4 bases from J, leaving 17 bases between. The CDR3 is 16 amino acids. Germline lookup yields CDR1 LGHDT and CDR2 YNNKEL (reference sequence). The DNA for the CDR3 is TGTGCCAGCAGCCAGAGGAGGGGAGTCGGGCCAGATACGCAGTATTTT. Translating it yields CASSQRRGVGPDTQYF.

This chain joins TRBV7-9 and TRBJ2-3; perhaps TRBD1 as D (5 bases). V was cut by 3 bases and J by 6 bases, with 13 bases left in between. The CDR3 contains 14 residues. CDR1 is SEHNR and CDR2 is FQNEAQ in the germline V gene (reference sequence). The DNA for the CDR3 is TGTGCCAGCAGCTTGGGGCAGGGTAGCGATACGCAGTATTTT. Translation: CASSLGQGSDTQYF. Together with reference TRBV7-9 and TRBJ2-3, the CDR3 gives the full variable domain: DTGVSQNPRHKITKRGQNVTFRCDPISEHNRLYWYRQTLGQGPEFLTYFQNEAQLEKSRLLSDRFSAERPKGSFSTLEIQRTEQGDSAMYLCASSLGQGSDTQYFGPGTRLTVL.

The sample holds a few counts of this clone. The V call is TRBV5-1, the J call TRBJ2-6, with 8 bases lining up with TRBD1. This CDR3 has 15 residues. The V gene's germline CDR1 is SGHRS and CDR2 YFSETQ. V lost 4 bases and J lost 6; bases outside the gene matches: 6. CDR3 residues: CASSTRDRSANVLTF. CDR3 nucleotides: TGCGCCAGCAGCACCCGGGACAGGTCGGCCAACGTCCTGACTTTC.

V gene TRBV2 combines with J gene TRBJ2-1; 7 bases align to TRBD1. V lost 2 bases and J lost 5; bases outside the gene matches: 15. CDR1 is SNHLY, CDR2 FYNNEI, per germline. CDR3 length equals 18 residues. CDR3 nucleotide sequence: TGTGCCAGCAGTGAACCACAAAAGAAGACAGGGATTAACAATGAGCAGTTCTTC. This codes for CASSEPQKKTGINNEQFF. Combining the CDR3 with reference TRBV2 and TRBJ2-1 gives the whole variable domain EPEVTQTPSHQVTQMGQEVILRCVPISNHLYFYWYRQILGQKVEFLVSFYNNEISEKSEIFDDQFSVERPDGSNFTLKIRSTKLEDSAMYFCASSEPQKKTGINNEQFFGPGTRLTVL.

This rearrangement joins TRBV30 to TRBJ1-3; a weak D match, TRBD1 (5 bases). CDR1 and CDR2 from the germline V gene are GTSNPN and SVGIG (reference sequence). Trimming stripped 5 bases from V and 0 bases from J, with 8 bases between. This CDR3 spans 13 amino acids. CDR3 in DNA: TGTGCCTGGCACAGGACCTCTGGAAACACCATATATTTT. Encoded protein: CAWHRTSGNTIYF.

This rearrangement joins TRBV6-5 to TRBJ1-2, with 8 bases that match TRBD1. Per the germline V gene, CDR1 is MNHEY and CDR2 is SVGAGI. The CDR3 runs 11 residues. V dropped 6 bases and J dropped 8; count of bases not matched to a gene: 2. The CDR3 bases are TGTGCCAGCAGGGACAGGGTAGGCTACACCTTC. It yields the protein CASRDRVGYTF.

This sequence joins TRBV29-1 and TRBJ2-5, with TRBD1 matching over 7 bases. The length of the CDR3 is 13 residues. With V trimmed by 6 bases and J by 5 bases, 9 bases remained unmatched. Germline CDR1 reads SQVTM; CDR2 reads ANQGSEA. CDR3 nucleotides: TGCAGCGTGGACAGGAATGCAATGGAGACCCAGTACTTC. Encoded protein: CSVDRNAMETQYF.

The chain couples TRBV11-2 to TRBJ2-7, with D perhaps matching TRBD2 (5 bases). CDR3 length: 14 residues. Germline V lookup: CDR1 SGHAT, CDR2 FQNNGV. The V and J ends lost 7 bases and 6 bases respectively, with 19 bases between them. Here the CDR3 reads CASTRGISLSEQYV. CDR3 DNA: TGTGCCAGCACCAGAGGGATCAGTTTAAGCGAGCAGTACGTC.

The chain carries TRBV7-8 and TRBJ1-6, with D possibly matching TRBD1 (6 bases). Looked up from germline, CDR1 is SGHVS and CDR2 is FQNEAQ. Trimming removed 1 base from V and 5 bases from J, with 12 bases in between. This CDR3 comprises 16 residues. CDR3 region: CASSLVLTGNNSPLHF. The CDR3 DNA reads TGTGCCAGCAGCTTAGTCCTGACAGGAAATAATTCACCCCTCCACTTT.

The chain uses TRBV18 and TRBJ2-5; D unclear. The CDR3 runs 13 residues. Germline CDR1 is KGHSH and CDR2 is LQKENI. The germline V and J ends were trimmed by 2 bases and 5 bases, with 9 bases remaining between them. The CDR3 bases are TGTGCCAGCTCACCAAGGTCGGAGGAGACCCAGTACTTC. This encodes CASSPRSEETQYF.

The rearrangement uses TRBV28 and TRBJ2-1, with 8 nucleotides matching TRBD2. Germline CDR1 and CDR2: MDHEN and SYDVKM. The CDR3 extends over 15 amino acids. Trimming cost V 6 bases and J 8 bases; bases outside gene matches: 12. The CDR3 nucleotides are TGTGCCAGCAGGGGACCGGGACTAGGGGCTCATGAGCAGTTCTTC. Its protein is CASRGPGLGAHEQFF.

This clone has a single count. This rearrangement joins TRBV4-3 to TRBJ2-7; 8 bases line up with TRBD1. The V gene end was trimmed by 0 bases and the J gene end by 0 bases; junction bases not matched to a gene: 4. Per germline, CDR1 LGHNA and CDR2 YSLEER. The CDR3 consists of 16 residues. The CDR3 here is CASSQESGQGSYEQYF. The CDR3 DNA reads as TGCGCCAGCAGCCAAGAGTCCGGACAGGGCTCCTACGAGCAGTACTTC.

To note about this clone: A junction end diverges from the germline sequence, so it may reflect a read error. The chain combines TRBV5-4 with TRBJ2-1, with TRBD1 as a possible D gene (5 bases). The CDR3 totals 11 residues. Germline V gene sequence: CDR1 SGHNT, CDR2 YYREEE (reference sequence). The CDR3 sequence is CASSLGQPMVF. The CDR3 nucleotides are TGTGCCAGCAGCTTGGGACAGCCCATGGTCTTC.

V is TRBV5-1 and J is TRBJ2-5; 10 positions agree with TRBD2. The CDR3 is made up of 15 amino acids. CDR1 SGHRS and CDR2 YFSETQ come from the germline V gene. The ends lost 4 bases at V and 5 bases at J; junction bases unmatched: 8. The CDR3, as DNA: TGCGCCAGCAGCCTGTCCGGGACTAGCGTCGAGACCCAGTACTTC. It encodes CASSLSGTSVETQYF. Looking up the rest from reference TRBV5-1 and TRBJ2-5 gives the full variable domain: KAGVTQTPRYLIKTRGQQVTLSCSPISGHRSVSWYQQTPGQGLQFLFEYFSETQRNKGNFPGRFSGRQFSNSRSEMNVSTLELGDSALYLCASSLSGTSVETQYFGPGTRLLVL.

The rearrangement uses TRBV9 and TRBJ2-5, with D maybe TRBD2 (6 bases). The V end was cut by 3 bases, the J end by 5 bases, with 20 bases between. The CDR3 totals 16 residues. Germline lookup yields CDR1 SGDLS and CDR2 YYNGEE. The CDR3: CASSAGTSRGIETQYF. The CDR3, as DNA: TGTGCCAGCAGCGCCGGGACCTCCCGGGGGATTGAGACCCAGTACTTC. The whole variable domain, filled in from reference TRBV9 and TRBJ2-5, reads DSGVTQTPKHLITATGQRVTLRCSPRSGDLSVYWYQQSLDQGLQFLIQYYNGEERAKGNILERFSAQQFPDLHSELNLSSLELGDSALYFCASSAGTSRGIETQYFGPGTRLLVL.

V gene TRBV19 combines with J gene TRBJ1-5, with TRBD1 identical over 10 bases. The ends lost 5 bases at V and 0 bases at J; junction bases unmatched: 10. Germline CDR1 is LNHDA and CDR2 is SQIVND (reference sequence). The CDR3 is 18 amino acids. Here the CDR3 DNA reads TGTGCCAGTAGTGCGCGACGACAGGGGGCGATTAGCAATCAGCCCCAGCATTTT. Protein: CASSARRQGAISNQPQHF.

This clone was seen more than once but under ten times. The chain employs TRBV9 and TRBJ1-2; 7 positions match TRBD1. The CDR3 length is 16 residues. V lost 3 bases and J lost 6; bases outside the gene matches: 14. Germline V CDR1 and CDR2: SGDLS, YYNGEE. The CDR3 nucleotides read TGTGCCAGCAGCGCCGCAAGGACAGGTAGAAAGGATGGCTACACCTTC. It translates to CASSAARTGRKDGYTF.

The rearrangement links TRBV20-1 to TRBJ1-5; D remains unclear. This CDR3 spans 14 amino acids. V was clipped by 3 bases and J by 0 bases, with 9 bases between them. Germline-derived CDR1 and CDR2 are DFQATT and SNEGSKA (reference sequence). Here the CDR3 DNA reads TGCAGTGCTAGTGGCGGTAATAGCAATCAGCCCCAGCATTTT. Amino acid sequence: CSASGGNSNQPQHF.

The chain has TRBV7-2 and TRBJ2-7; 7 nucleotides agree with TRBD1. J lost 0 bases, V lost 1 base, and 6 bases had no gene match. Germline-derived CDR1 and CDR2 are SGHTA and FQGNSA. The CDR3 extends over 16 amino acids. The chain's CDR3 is CASSLGPDRASYEQYF. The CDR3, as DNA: TGTGCCAGCAGCTTAGGCCCCGACAGGGCCTCCTACGAGCAGTACTTC.

DNA of the CDR3: TGTGCTAGTGGTTTAGGAGGCAGCTATGAGCAGTTCTTC. Amino acid sequence: CASGLGGSYEQFF. The V call is TRBV12-5, the J call TRBJ2-1, with D possibly matching TRBD2 (5 bases). This CDR3 is built from 13 residues. V gave up 3 bases and J gave up 8 bases, with 11 bases separating them. Per germline, CDR1 LGHNT and CDR2 FRNRAP.

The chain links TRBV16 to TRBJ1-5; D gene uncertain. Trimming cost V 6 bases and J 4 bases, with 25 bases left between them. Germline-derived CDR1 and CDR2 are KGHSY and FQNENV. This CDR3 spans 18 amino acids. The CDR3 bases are TGTGCCAGCAGTCCAAACCCGGGGATGGGAACGAGGAATCAGCCCCAGCATTTT. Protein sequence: CASSPNPGMGTRNQPQHF.

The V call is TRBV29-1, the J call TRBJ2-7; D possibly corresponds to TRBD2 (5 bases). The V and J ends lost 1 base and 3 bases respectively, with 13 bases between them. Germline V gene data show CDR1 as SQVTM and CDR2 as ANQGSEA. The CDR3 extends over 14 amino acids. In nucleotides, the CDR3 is TGCAGCGTTGAAGGAGGGTCGCAAGGCTACGAGCAGTACTTC. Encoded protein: CSVEGGSQGYEQYF.

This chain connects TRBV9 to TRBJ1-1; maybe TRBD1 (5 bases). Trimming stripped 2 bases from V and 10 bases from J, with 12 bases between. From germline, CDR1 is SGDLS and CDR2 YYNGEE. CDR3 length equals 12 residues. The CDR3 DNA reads TGTGCCAGCAGCGTCCAAGGGGAAGGAGCTTTCTTT. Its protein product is CASSVQGEGAFF.

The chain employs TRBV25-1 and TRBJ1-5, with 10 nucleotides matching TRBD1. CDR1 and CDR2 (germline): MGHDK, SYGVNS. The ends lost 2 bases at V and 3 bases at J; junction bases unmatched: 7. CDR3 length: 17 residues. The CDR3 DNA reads TGTGCCAGCAGTGAACCCGGGACAGGGGCCACCAATCAGCCCCAGCATTTT. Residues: CASSEPGTGATNQPQHF.